This TCR beta chain came from a study of blood T cells in healthy people across ages. Germline V gene data show CDR1 as SGHRS and CDR2 as YFSETQ. The CDR3 spans 15 residues. As for this clonotype: At one of its ends the junction is not consistent with the germline gene, which may arise from a read error.

PCR was performed a second time for about 7 to 12 cycles using a sample-barcoded 5' primer and a J-beta primer mix. A template-switch adaptor with 12 random nucleotides tagged each cDNA molecule. No fewer than 2.5 million CDR3-containing paired-end reads came from each sample. One entry per CDR3 protein, called by TCRdb with MiXCR from the 5' RACE reads. The sample records 500,000 to 600,000 distinct CDR3 sequences, 25% to 30% being singletons. This chain links TRBV5-1 with TRBJ1-1; D possibly corresponds to TRBD1 (6 bases). The TCR originated in a woman aged 70-85 years in good health. Sequencing input: blood. The CDR3 spells CASSLGQALNTEALF. The CDR3 region has the DNA TGCGCCAGCAGCTTGGGACAGGCCCTGAACACTGAAGCTCTCTTT. Filled out from reference TRBV5-1 and TRBJ1-1, the complete variable domain reads KAGVTQTPRYLIKTRGQQVTLSCSPISGHRSVSWYQQTPGQGLQFLFEYFSETQRNKGNFPGRFSGRQFSNSRSEMNVSTLELGDSALYLCASSLGQALNTEALFGQGTRLTVV.